This TCR beta chain was identified during a study of naive and memory T cell subsets. This clonotype was counted at least ten times. Germline V CDR1 and CDR2: PRHDT, FYEKMQ (reference sequence). Germline trimming cut 4 bases from V and 6 bases from J; bases unmatched to any gene: 7. This CDR3 has 15 amino acids. The beta constant-region primer was an equimolar mix of two oligonucleotides covering TRBC1 and TRBC2. TCRdb analysed the UMI-ligation and nested PCR reads with MiXCR anew, one entry per CDR3 protein. Among around 30,000 distinct CDR3 sequences listed, about 10% were seen once. This TCR came from a human donor in good health. Specimen: effector memory CD4+ T cells from blood. Subset meaning: effector memory, CD45RA- CD27-. This chain connects TRBV13 to TRBJ2-7, with TRBD2 identical over 12 bases. The CDR3 bases are TGTGCCAGCAGCTCGTCTAGCGGGGGGGCGATCGAGCAGTACTTC. This codes for CASSSSSGGAIEQYF.